The rows below give T cell receptor beta chains drawn from one sample of a study of CD8 T cells in ankylosing spondylitis. A single record per CDR3 protein comes from TCRdb applying MiXCR to the 5' RACE reads. Of around 220,000 distinct CDR3 sequences listed, about 10% are singletons. The sequenced material came from blood, either unsorted or a sorted T cell fraction (not recorded which). The receptor set was obtained from a male donor with ankylosing spondylitis or in good health (not recorded which). The CDR3 runs from the conserved cysteine through the conserved F or W. The order of the fields is D gene, J gene, clone size, V gene, CDR3 DNA, CDR3 protein. D genes are given only for firm matches. Some rows have no size entry. The others give once, few or many, or a class for an expanded clone.

TRBD2,TRBJ2-5,NA,TRBV15,TGTGCCACCAGCAGAGATACATACAGGACTAGCGGTAGGGAGACCCAGTACTTC,CATSRDTYRTSGRETQYF
TRBD1,TRBJ2-2,few,TRBV7-2,TGTGCCAGCAGCGTTAGTTGGCAGGGGGCGATCGGGGAGCTGTTTTTT,CASSVSWQGAIGELFF
NA,TRBJ1-1,medium-sized,TRBV5-1,TGCGCCAGCAGCTTTCAGGGGCAGGGCACTGAAGCTTTCTTT,CASSFQGQGTEAFF
NA,TRBJ2-3,many,TRBV5-5,TGTGCCAGCAGCTTGGAGGGGCTAGGCACAGATACGCAGTATTTT,CASSLEGLGTDTQYF
TRBD1,TRBJ2-2,many,TRBV5-1,TGCGCCAGCAAGGGAGTGACAGGGTCGTCCGGGGAGCTGTTTTTT,CASKGVTGSSGELFF
NA,TRBJ1-1,few,TRBV12-3/TRBV12-4,TGTGCCAGCAGTTTAGTCGGCAGCTCTGAAGCTTTCTTT,CASSLVGSSEAFF
NA,TRBJ1-2,NA,TRBV6-5,TGTGCCAGCAGAGGTATATATGGCTACCCCTTC,CASRGIYGYPF
TRBD1,TRBJ2-1,NA,TRBV15,TGTGCCACCAGCCTGGACAGGGGGCCCTACAATGAGCAGTTCTTC,CATSLDRGPYNEQFF
NA,TRBJ2-5,NA,TRBV5-1,TGCGCCAGCAGCTTGGCCCAAGAACAGGGGACCCAGTACTTC,CASSLAQEQGTQYF
NA,TRBJ2-7,many,TRBV20-1,TGCAGTGCTGGAGTACAGGGTAGCGAGCAGTACTTC,CSAGVQGSEQYF
NA,TRBJ1-5,few,TRBV7-9,TGTGCCAGCGGCATTGGAGGGAATCAGCCCCAGCATTTT,CASGIGGNQPQHF
NA,TRBJ2-7,many,TRBV20-1,TGCAGTGCGCCAGCAAGGGACCCTCCCTCCTACGAGCAGTACTTC,CSAPARDPPSYEQYF
NA,TRBJ2-2,many,TRBV12-3/TRBV12-4,TGTGCCAGCAGTGGGCCCCCAGGGGCGCTGACCGGGGAGCTGTTTTTT,CASSGPPGALTGELFF
NA,TRBJ1-2,many,TRBV24-1,TGTGCCACCAGTGATTCCAGATCGGATCGCTACACCTTC,CATSDSRSDRYTF
NA,TRBJ2-3,many,TRBV7-2,TGTGCCAGCAGCTTAGCTGTCACAGATACGCAGTATTTT,CASSLAVTDTQYF
NA,TRBJ2-1,many,TRBV20-1,TGCAGTGTAGACTCACCCGAACGGATTGGGAATGAGCAGTTCTTC,CSVDSPERIGNEQFF
NA,TRBJ2-1,NA,TRBV20-1,TGCAGTGCTAGAGATCGCGGCAGAGCCCTCTCCTACAATGAGCAGTTCTTC,CSARDRGRALSYNEQFF
TRBD1,TRBJ1-2,NA,TRBV28,TGTGCCAGCACCGCCGGGACAGGGGGAGGCTACACCTTC,CASTAGTGGGYTF
NA,TRBJ2-3,many,TRBV2,TGTGCCAGCAGTGAAGGGTTCCGGTGGGCAGATACGCAGTATTTT,CASSEGFRWADTQYF
NA,TRBJ1-5,many,TRBV5-1,TGCGCCAGCAGCTTCCAAGGCGGCAATCAGCCCCAGCATTTT,CASSFQGGNQPQHF
NA,TRBJ1-2,many,TRBV6-1,TGTGCCAGCACCACGCGCGATTACTATGGCTACACCTTC,CASTTRDYYGYTF
TRBD2,TRBJ2-3,NA,TRBV5-6,TGTGCCAGCAGCACTCCCGGATCCGGGGGGACCACAGATACGCAGTATTTT,CASSTPGSGGTTDTQYF
NA,TRBJ1-5,once,TRBV19,TGTGCCAGTAGTATACACGGGACCGCAGCCGAGGGAGAGCCCCAGCATTTT,CASSIHGTAAEGEPQHF
TRBD1,TRBJ1-3,NA,TRBV20-1,TGCAGTGCAAATCAGGGGGCTGGAAACACCATATATTTT,CSANQGAGNTIYF
TRBD1,TRBJ1-1,many,TRBV19,TGTGCCAGTAGTACCACAGGGGACACTGAAGCTTTCTTT,CASSTTGDTEAFF
NA,TRBJ2-5,many,TRBV6-5,TGTGCCAGCAGTTACCAGGCGGGGGCCAAAGAGACCCAGTACTTC,CASSYQAGAKETQYF
TRBD1,TRBJ2-2,NA,TRBV11-1,TGTGCCAGCAGCTTACTGGACAGGGCCCCCGGGGAGCTGTTTTTT,CASSLLDRAPGELFF
NA,TRBJ2-7,many,TRBV5-1,TGCGCCAGCAGTTTCATCCCGGGGGCGGAATACGAGCAGTACTTC,CASSFIPGAEYEQYF
NA,TRBJ1-1,many,TRBV5-1,TGCGCCAGCAGCTCGGGACACCCGAACACTGAAGCTTTCTTT,CASSSGHPNTEAFF
NA,TRBJ1-6,few,TRBV15,TGTGCCACCAGTCAAACAGGAGACTCCTATAATTCACCCCTCCACTTT,CATSQTGDSYNSPLHF
TRBD1,TRBJ1-5,many,TRBV7-9,TGTGCCAGCAGCCAAGACGGGACAGGGAACACCCAGCATTTT,CASSQDGTGNTQHF
NA,TRBJ1-1,NA,TRBV5-1,TGCGCCAGCAGCTTGGTCGGGAGGCCCGAAGCTTTCTTT,CASSLVGRPEAFF